The source of this T cell receptor beta chain is a study of blood T cell repertoires in COVID-19. Study-level background: The United States, Italy and Spain provided the acute and convalescent COVID-19 samples. Nucleic acid was either cDNA or gDNA, and it came from T cells, B-cell-depleted T cells, or PBMCs.

This clone was counted a single time. The CDR3 sequence is 14 residues long. Germline V gene sequence: CDR1 SGHNT, CDR2 YYREEE (reference sequence). The ends lost 4 bases at V and 6 bases at J; junction bases unmatched: 6. Original handling: Reference gene primers were amplified, and this amplification served to estimate nucleated cell counts. Profiling relied on immunoSEQ multiplex PCR, and the TCRdb table lists in-frame clones only, not all of them. That table is the source of V, J and clone size, and D and trimming were worked out from the DNA. The sample lists approximately 260,000 clones, 75% to 90% occurring once. While infection was still active, Seattle patients were enrolled and then followed longitudinally.

The sequence derives from a woman between 65 and 79 years old with COVID-19, enrolled during active disease. Sequenced sample: peripheral blood. This chain connects TRBV5-4 to TRBJ2-7; TRBD1 matches at 11 bases. The CDR3 region is CASSAGQGVIEQYF. The CDR3 DNA follows: TGTGCCAGCAGCGCGGGACAGGGGGTGATCGAGCAGTACTTC.